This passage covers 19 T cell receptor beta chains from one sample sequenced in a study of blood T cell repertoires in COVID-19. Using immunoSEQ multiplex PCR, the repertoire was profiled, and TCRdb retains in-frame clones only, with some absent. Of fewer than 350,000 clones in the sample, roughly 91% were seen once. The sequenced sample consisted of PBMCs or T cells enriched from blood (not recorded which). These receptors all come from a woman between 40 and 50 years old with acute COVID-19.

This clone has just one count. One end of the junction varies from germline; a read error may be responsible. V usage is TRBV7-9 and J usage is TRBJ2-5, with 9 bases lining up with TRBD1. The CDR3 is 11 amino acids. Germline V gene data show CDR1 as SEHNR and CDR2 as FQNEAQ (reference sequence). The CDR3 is CASSSQWDRDF. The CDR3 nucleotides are TGTGCCAGCAGCTCTCAGTGGGACAGGGACTTC.

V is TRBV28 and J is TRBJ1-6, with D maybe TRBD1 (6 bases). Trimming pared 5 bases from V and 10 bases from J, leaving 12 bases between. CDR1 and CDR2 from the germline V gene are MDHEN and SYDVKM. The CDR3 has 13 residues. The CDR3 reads CASSENRDSPLHF. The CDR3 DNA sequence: TGTGCCAGCAGTGAAAACAGGGACTCACCCCTCCACTTT.

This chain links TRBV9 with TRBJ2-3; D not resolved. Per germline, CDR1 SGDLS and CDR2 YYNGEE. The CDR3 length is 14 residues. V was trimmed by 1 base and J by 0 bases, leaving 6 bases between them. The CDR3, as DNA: TGTGCCAGCAGCGTACAGATAAGCACAGATACGCAGTATTTT. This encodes CASSVQISTDTQYF.

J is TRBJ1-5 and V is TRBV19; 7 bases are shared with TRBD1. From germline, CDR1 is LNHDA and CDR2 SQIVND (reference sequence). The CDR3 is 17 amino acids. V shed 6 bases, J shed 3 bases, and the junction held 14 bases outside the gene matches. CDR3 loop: CASRPPARTGNNQPQHF. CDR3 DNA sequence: TGTGCCAGTAGGCCCCCCGCAAGGACAGGTAACAATCAGCCCCAGCATTTT.

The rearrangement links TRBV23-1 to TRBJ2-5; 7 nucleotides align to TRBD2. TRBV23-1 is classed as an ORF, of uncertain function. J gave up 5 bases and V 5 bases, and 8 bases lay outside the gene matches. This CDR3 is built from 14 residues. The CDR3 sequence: CASSTLTSLETQYF. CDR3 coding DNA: TGCGCCAGCAGTACCTTGACTAGCCTGGAGACCCAGTACTTC.

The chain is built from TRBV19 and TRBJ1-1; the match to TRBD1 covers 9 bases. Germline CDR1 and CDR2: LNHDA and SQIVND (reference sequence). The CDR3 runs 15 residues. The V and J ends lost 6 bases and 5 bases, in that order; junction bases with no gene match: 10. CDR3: CASRTDRGVETEAFF. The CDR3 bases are TGTGCCAGTAGGACGGACAGGGGAGTAGAAACTGAAGCTTTCTTT.

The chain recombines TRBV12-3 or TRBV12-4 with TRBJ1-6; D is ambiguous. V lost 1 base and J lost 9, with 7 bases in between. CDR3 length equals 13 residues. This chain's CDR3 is CASSLGQVSPLHF. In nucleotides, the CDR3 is TGTGCCAGCAGTTTAGGGCAGGTTTCACCCCTCCACTTT.

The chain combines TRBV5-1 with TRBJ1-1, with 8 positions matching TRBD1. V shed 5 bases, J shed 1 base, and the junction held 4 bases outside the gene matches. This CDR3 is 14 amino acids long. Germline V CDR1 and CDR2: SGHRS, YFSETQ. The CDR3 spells CASSQGATNTEAFF. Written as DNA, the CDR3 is TGCGCCAGCAGTCAGGGGGCGACGAACACTGAAGCTTTCTTT.

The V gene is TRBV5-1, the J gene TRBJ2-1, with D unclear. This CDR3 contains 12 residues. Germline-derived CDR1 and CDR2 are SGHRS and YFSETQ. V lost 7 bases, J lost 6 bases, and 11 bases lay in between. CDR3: CASSRRGNEQFF. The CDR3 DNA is TGCGCCAGCTCCCGCCGCGGCAATGAGCAGTTCTTC.

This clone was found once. DNA of the CDR3: TGTGCCAGCAGCTTAGCGCATAGAGGGATGAATGAGCAGTTCTTC. This sequence encodes CASSLAHRGMNEQFF. The chain has TRBV7-2 and TRBJ2-1; a possible D gene is TRBD2 (5 bases). The CDR3 loop spans 15 amino acids. CDR1 is SGHTA, CDR2 FQGNSA, per germline. Trimming removed 0 bases at V and 7 bases at J, with 13 bases between.

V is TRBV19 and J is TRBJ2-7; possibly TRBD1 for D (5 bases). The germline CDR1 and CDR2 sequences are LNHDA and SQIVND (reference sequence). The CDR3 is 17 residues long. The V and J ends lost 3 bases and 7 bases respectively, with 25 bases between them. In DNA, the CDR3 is TGTGCCAGTAGTATTCACCCCATCGACAGAAGGGGAAAAGAGCAGTACTTC. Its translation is CASSIHPIDRRGKEQYF.

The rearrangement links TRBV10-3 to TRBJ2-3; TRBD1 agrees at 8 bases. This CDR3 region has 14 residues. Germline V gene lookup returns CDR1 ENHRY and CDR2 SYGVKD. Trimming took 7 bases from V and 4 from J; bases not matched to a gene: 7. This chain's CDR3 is CAITPDRVPDTQYF. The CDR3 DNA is TGTGCCATCACCCCGGACAGGGTGCCAGATACGCAGTATTTT.

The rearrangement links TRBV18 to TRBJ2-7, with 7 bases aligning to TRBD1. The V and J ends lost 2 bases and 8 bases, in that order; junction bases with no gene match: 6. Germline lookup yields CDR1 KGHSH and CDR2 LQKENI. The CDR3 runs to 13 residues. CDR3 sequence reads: CASSPETGYKQYF. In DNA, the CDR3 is TGTGCCAGCTCACCAGAGACAGGGTACAAGCAGTACTTC.

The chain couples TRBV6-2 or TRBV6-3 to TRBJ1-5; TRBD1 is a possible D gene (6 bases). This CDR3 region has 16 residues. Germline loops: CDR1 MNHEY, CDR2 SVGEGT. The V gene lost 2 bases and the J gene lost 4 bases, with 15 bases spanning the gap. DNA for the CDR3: TGTGCCAGCAGTTACGGCTTAGGGACAAAGAATCAGCCCCAGCATTTT. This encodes CASSYGLGTKNQPQHF.

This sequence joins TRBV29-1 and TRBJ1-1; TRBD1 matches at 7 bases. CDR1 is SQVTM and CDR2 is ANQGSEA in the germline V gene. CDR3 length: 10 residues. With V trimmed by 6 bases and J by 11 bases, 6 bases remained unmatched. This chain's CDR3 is CSVRDSRAFF. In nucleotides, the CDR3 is TGCAGCGTGCGGGACAGTAGGGCTTTCTTT.

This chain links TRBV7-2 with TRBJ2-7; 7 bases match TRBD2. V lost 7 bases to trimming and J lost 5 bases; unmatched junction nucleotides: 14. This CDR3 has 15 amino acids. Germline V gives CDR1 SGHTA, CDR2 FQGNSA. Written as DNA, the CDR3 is TGTGCCAGCAAGCCATGGGGAGGGCCCCTGGACGAGCAGTACTTC. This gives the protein CASKPWGGPLDEQYF.

Here the CDR3 reads CASSLGTGKGSDTQYF. The CDR3 nucleotides are TGCGCCAGCAGCTTGGGGACAGGGAAGGGATCAGATACGCAGTATTTT. The V gene is TRBV5-1, the J gene TRBJ2-3; TRBD1 aligns across 8 bases. Germline V gives CDR1 SGHRS, CDR2 YFSETQ. The CDR3 runs to 16 residues. The junction had 7 bases not matched to a gene; V was cut back by 0 bases and J by 4 bases.

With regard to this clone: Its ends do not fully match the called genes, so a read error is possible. The CDR3 loop reads CASSQSGQNNDKLFF. Here the CDR3 DNA reads TGTGCCAGCAGCCAATCGGGGCAGAATAATGATAAACTGTTTTTT. The chain carries TRBV16 and TRBJ1-4; D possibly corresponds to TRBD1 (5 bases). Germline V lookup: CDR1 KGHSY, CDR2 FQNENV. The CDR3 contains 15 residues.

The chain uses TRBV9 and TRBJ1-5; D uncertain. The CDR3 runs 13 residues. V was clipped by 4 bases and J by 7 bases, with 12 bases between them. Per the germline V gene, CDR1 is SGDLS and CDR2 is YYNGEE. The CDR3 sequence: CASSSRSGQPQHF. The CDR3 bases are TGTGCCAGCAGCTCAAGGAGCGGGCAGCCCCAGCATTTT. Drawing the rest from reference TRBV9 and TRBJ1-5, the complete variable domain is DSGVTQTPKHLITATGQRVTLRCSPRSGDLSVYWYQQSLDQGLQFLIQYYNGEERAKGNILERFSAQQFPDLHSELNLSSLELGDSALYFCASSSRSGQPQHFGDGTRLSIL.